These 2 T cell receptor beta chains originate from one sample sequenced in a study of blood T cell repertoires in COVID-19 (dated by TCRdb to 2020 to 2022). Library generation was performed with the immunoSEQ multiplex PCR assay. Here the immuneACCESS table is served through TCRdb, limited to in-frame sequences with V and J called. Missing clones are a known gap in these copies; in checked studies unresolved V genes cover under half, and the rest lacks a known reason. The sample table holds roughly 170,000 clones, of which roughly 80% were seen once. The ten top clones hold roughly 6.8% of the sample. The sample comprised peripheral blood. The source of these receptors is a human donor in a cohort sampled during active COVID-19.

The chain uses TRBV19 and TRBJ1-6; D uncertain. Germline CDR1 is LNHDA and CDR2 is SQIVND (reference sequence). V was pared by 1 base and J by 7 bases, with 8 bases between. The CDR3 is made up of 14 amino acids. The CDR3 DNA follows: TGTGCCAGTAGTATAGTGAGGCACAATTCACCCCTCCACTTT. Its protein is CASSIVRHNSPLHF.

CDR3 region: CASRVDLGRGEFGYTF. CDR3 nucleotide sequence: TGTGCCAGCAGGGTAGACCTTGGACGGGGAGAATTTGGCTACACCTTC. The chain links TRBV2 to TRBJ1-2; D is unclear. Trimming took off 6 bases at V and 7 bases at J, with 24 bases between the two ends. Germline V lookup: CDR1 SNHLY, CDR2 FYNNEI. This CDR3 spans 16 amino acids.